This is a list of T cell receptor beta chains from one sample in a study of cytomegalovirus exposure and HLA in healthy donors. The method was immunoSEQ multiplex PCR; TCRdb's version includes in-frame clones alone and lacks a portion of them. The repertoire holds about 200,000 clones, with about 80% as singletons. Sequencing was performed on PBMCs. These receptors were collected from a woman in her thirties in good health and CMV-seropositive. Both conserved end residues are trimmed from each CDR3. Fields, in order: V gene, CDR3 protein.

v_gene: TRBV28; CDR3aa: ASSLGTGAYNEQF
v_gene: TRBV2; CDR3aa: ASSGRKGRNEKLF
v_gene: TRBV6-1; CDR3aa: ASSEVAWGLYSNQPQH
v_gene: TRBV5-6; CDR3aa: ASSWDRGRVYGYT
v_gene: TRBV6-4; CDR3aa: ASSDSIGTGADTQY
v_gene: TRBV6-1; CDR3aa: ASVSGGPDNEQF
v_gene: TRBV6-6; CDR3aa: ATMPGDQTYEQY
v_gene: TRBV15; CDR3aa: ATSRDVRRGSPLH
v_gene: TRBV30; CDR3aa: AWSVPGVSGTDTQY
v_gene: TRBV6-6; CDR3aa: ASSDRDSSDTQY
v_gene: TRBV5-4; CDR3aa: ASTVGTGEVNYEQY
v_gene: TRBV11-2; CDR3aa: ASSLGGPYEQY
v_gene: TRBV28; CDR3aa: ASSRVPSYGYT
v_gene: TRBV10-3; CDR3aa: AIRTTGGKSSYEQY
v_gene: TRBV29-1; CDR3aa: SVLRGTGGSGEQY
v_gene: TRBV4-3; CDR3aa: ASSQDSRSNQPQH
v_gene: TRBV5-4; CDR3aa: ASSSGQPIYGYT
v_gene: TRBV10-1; CDR3aa: ASSDRPGQPQH
v_gene: TRBV28; CDR3aa: ASSRGQGRKTQY
v_gene: TRBV7-9; CDR3aa: ASSWDRGEKLF
v_gene: TRBV11-2; CDR3aa: ASSLGPGGDYEQY
v_gene: TRBV7-3; CDR3aa: ASSSGGRAQETQY
v_gene: TRBV2; CDR3aa: ASSEGQGAREKLF
v_gene: TRBV7-9; CDR3aa: ASSFYRDRGNTEAF
v_gene: TRBV4-1; CDR3aa: ASSQREPYNEQF
v_gene: TRBV9; CDR3aa: ASSVVEGARDGYT
v_gene: TRBV4-3; CDR3aa: ASSLSPGRAETQY
v_gene: TRBV28; CDR3aa: ASSPYAGGKGYT
v_gene: TRBV7-9; CDR3aa: ASSLEGGGQPQH
v_gene: TRBV11-1; CDR3aa: ASSSRTTGPGSYEQY
v_gene: TRBV7-2; CDR3aa: ASSLSPVYEQY
v_gene: TRBV5-1; CDR3aa: ASSLEHRESLEQY
v_gene: TRBV6-1; CDR3aa: ASSETPVRAEKLF
v_gene: TRBV19; CDR3aa: ASRGQGKPGDIQY
v_gene: TRBV4-2; CDR3aa: ASSPSGTGQPQH
v_gene: TRBV6-5; CDR3aa: ASSLTGEETQY
v_gene: TRBV2; CDR3aa: ASSLNPGWSTGELF